Detailed here is one TCR beta chain. Its binding antigen is unknown. One base away there is no much larger clone; base qualities are not given. In total, 600 or so healthy bone marrow donors made up the cohort. At the time of sampling, every cohort member was nominally healthy, though immune exposures that went unrecorded were likely present. The donor tested CMV seronegative, placing the donor among the 350 or so seronegative members of the cohort. Each donor provided a peripheral blood sample, and peripheral blood mononuclear cells were used for TCR beta sequencing. The Qiagen DNeasy Blood Extraction Kit was used to extract genomic DNA from the blood cell samples. Libraries were made using the immunoSEQ multiplex PCR assay. For the multiplex PCR, a mixture combining 60 forward primers for TCR Vbeta segments and 13 reverse primers for TCR Jbeta segments was used. Amplification of the CDR3 region of rearranged TCR beta genes was performed with a multiplex PCR assay on genomic DNA. The amplified TCR beta libraries were sequenced on the Illumina HiSeq System as 87-base-pair reads. As for how the authors treated the data: A later analysis tallied roughly 76 million unique TCR beta chains across the 666 repertoires, and about 10 million of those chains were shared by two or more donors. Raw reads were error-corrected and collapsed into unique sequences by a nearest-neighbor algorithm in which closely related sequences were merged to remove PCR and sequencing errors. CDR3 sequences were aligned to IMGT reference sequences to assign V, D and J gene segments. Each retained sequence needed at least a six-nucleotide match to both a V gene segment and a J gene segment. A rearrangement was called productive if the CDR3 had no stop codons and remained in frame with V and J, and every other rearrangement was called non-productive. CDR3 was defined by IMGT convention, running from the second conserved V-encoded cysteine to the conserved J-encoded phenylalanine. The earlier analysis of about 610 of the donors excluded any sequence lacking an unambiguous match to a single V gene segment. In an earlier analysis of 450 to 700 of the donors, V segments were called functional above 56.7% productive rearrangements and were called segregating when the between-donor standard deviation exceeded 5%. A statistical classification framework was built for diagnosing cytomegalovirus status from the catalog of TCR beta chain sequences. A later analysis assigned V and J genes by comparing TCR nucleotide sequences with IMGT/GENE-DB human TR gene sequences. Using the TCRdist pipeline, a later analysis assigned CDR3 sequences along with most-parsimonious VDJ recombination scenarios. In a later analysis, each TCR beta chain was defined by its CDR3 amino acid sequence together with its V-gene family, and reads without a unique V-gene family were excluded. In a later analysis, approximately 590 highly shared, low-generation-probability nucleotide sequences were removed to address suspected cross-contamination and a sequencing artifact. In a later analysis, a clonal expansion index was calculated for each public chain from normalized within-repertoire ranks of inferred template counts. In a later analysis, generation probabilities were computed with a VDJ recombination model fitted to out-of-frame rearrangements, and the resulting probabilities were checked against IGoR. In a later analysis, TCR-TCR, TCR-HLA and TCR-CMV co-occurrence was scored with hypergeometric tests, and a repertoire-size bias correction was applied to TCR pairs. To estimate false discovery rates, a later analysis permuted the HLA or CMV assignments 20 times. In a later analysis, co-occurring TCRs were grouped using DBSCAN, and TCRdist sequence similarity was added for clustering within HLA-allele-positive subsets. Repertoires with fewer than 30,000 or more than 120,000 public chains, plus five repertoires with anomalous nucleotide sharing, were excluded from co-occurrence clustering. TCRdb took this table from immuneACCESS and kept in-frame rearrangements with V and J called. Such tables lack part of the clones; where checked against another copy, unresolved V genes explain under half of the gap, and the rest is unexplained. Clonal size and the V and J genes are those of that table, whereas D and trimming came from the DNA. Within this sample are around 130,000 clones, with roughly 82% of them counted one time only. The ten most abundant clones make up around 1.6% of the sample.

This specimen belongs to a study of cytomegalovirus exposure and HLA in healthy donors (dated by TCRdb to 2017 to 2019). Looking at the study overall: In an earlier analysis of several hundred of the donors, approximately 260 Gb of sequence data and approximately 120 million unique TCR beta sequences from 180 million or so T cells were reported. Roughly 300 gigabases of sequencing data and around 90 million unique TCR sequences made up an early release that covered approximately 650 HLA-typed donors. The genetic ancestry cluster associated with self-reported Caucasian donors included 65% to 90% of the roughly 380 genotyped donors. The study aimed to test whether cataloging public T cell receptors could reveal signatures of past pathogen exposure. Using immunosequencing, the study profiled T cell repertoires from about 650 subjects and related those repertoires to cytomegalovirus serostatus. A separate validation cohort of 100 to 150 different subjects was used in addition to the roughly 700-subject first cohort. High-throughput TCR immunosequencing, statistical association of individual TCRs with disease status, and machine learning were combined to predict cytomegalovirus infection status. A later analysis re-examined previously published TCR beta repertoires from about 700 donors and added high-resolution HLA genotyping to investigate patterns of TCR occurrence. Rather than drawing on any new phenotypic data, the later analysis identified candidate immune exposures from TCR beta sequences and the way those sequences occurred across donors. To decide whether each TCR beta V gene segment behaved as functional or pseudogenic, an earlier analysis of approximately 600 of the donors relied on high-throughput TCR beta sequencing. Donor age, sex, ethnicity and CMV serostatus were compiled alongside the repertoire data. In a later genetic analysis, genome-wide SNP genotypes for 398 of the 666 donors were used, and that subset was treated as a discovery cohort. All discovery cohort repertoires had been generated on a single sequencing platform. Both class I and class II loci were covered by HLA typing, at four-digit resolution. The number of donors typed differed by locus, with 629-630 for A, B, C, DRB1 and DQB1, about 500 for DQA1, about 610 for DPA1, and approximately 470 for DPB1. Because of strong linkage in the cohort, roughly five DR-DQ haplotypes were treated as single units for association and clustering. Across about 380 genotyped donors of the cohort, an average of roughly 250,000 unique TCR beta nucleotide sequences per donor were sequenced, and 15% to 20% of those sequences were non-productive. What the work shows at the level of the full study, not this receptor alone: According to a later analysis, most CMV-associated TCR beta chains appeared to be HLA-restricted, and the HLA associations seemed to be driven largely by CMV exposure. When HLA alleles, especially DR and DQ, strongly co-occurred, attributing TCR associations to individual alleles was difficult. The study gave a list of 150 to 200 TCR beta chains associated with cytomegalovirus. According to a later genetic analysis, donors in an Asian-associated ancestry cluster had fewer N-insertions in productive TCRs than the approximately 690-donor mean. Roughly 15 rarely observed V segments, including chromosome 9 orphons, were excluded from the earlier analysis of about 500 of the donors because counts were too low. Because the 87-base-pair reads could not distinguish some IMGT-functional V segments, including TRBV6-2 and TRBV6-3, those segments were excluded. In a later analysis, HLA-associated TCR beta chains showed more clonal expansion and lower generation probabilities than non-associated chains that were equally common. In vitro tests confirmed that a few of the cytomegalovirus-associated TCR beta chains recognize cytomegalovirus antigens. The sequencing pipeline was judged likely to have produced a cluster of highly shared sequence variants as a technical artifact. In a later analysis, about 17,000 TCR beta sequences were associated with specific HLA alleles at a false discovery rate of 0.05. Roughly uniform sequencing depth across donors was assumed in presence/absence analyses, although this assumption may not hold. It was suggested by the authors that the approach could potentially be generalized to other disease states and immunological phenotypes. For the cohort, immune exposure information was limited to CMV serostatus. According to a later analysis, parvovirus B19, influenza, CMV and Epstein-Barr virus appeared linked to several top co-occurrence clusters. In an earlier analysis of more than 500 of the donors, most TCR beta V segments appeared in productive rearrangements about 87% or about 30% of the time, broadly matching IMGT annotations. Linkage disequilibrium might explain the correlated functional status among segregating V segments, but an unknown experimental factor could not be excluded. In this cohort, only TCR beta chains were sequenced, and detectable features were limited by the absence of alpha or paired-chain data. The classifier was reported to diagnose cytomegalovirus status with high specificity and sensitivity in both the original cohort and the validation cohort. A further reported finding was that TCR beta sequences accurately predicted the HLA-A and HLA-B alleles for most subjects in the first cohort. Most TCR sequences were seen in very few donors, while some public TCRs were found in many individuals. Because some donors lacked HLA typing at each locus, the association tests relied only on the typed subset. In a later genetic analysis, a missense DCLRE1C variant was associated with V-gene and J-gene trimming of TCR beta chains, and the association was replicated in an independent cohort. According to a later analysis, TCR association rates differed among HLA loci, with DRB1 alleles showing the most associated TCRs and HLA-C alleles showing the fewest.

Trimming takes 1 base off V and 6 bases off J; junction bases not matched to a gene: 11. Including cysteine and phenylalanine, the CDR3 has 17 amino acids. Only the CDR3 DNA stays, 51 bases, in frame from base 1. The CDR1 and CDR2 encoded by the germline V gene (reference sequence) are LNHDA and SQIVND. Sequenced sample: PBMCs. The receptor chain draws on TRBV19 and TRBJ2-1; TRBD2 matches 8 bases in the middle. The TCR comes from a woman under 30 in good health and CMV-seronegative. The nucleotide sequence is given as TGTGCCAGTAGTATAGGGGTCGGGAGGGGGTCCCGCAATGAGCAGTTCTTC. Translated, it reads CASSIGVGRGSRNEQFF.